This entry concerns a single T cell receptor beta chain. Its antigen is unidentified. The CDR3 has 17 residues. J lost 0 bases, V lost 2 bases, and 7 bases had no gene match. Germline CDR1 and CDR2: GTSNPN and SVGIG (reference sequence). Primers: 60 Vbeta forward and 13 Jbeta reverse. Generated by immunoSEQ multiplex PCR, the TCRdb table keeps only in-frame clones and is missing some. The sample holds tens of thousands of clones, roughly 79% seen once. This sample stems from a study of cytomegalovirus exposure and HLA in healthy donors. The overall study: Caucasian-associated ancestry cluster membership applied to 75% to 85% of under 450 genotyped donors. Study results and caveats: Highly shared variants forming one cluster were likely a sequencing artifact. Being productive about 87% or about 30% of the time was typical of most TCR beta V segments in an earlier analysis. TCR beta chains associated with HLA were, in a later analysis, more clonally expanded than equally common others.

The sample was PBMCs. This sequence originates from a female donor in good health and CMV-seronegative. The chain recombines TRBV30 with TRBJ1-5; 10 positions match TRBD1. DNA of the CDR3: TGTGCCTGGAGTTCGGACAGGGGGACGGGTAGCAATCAGCCCCAGCATTTT. Its translation is CAWSSDRGTGSNQPQHF.